This TCR beta chain was captured in a study of T-cell reconstitution after alpha-beta-depleted transplantation in children. Between the trimmed V and J ends, which lost 4 bases and 0 bases, there was a span of 7 bases. The CDR3 covers 14 residues. Germline CDR1 reads SGHTA; CDR2 reads FQGNSA. This clonotype was recorded many times. The TCRbeta library was prepared with unique molecular identifiers. MiXCR, applied by TCRdb to the PCR reads, yields one record per CDR3 protein. In the table there are 100,000 to 120,000 distinct CDR3 sequences, 10% to 13% of which are singletons. The clonotype originates from a human donor who donated a stem cell graft to a child with acute lymphoblastic leukemia. The material sequenced was PBMCs from the stem cell graft donor, taken from the stem cell graft. The rearrangement links TRBV7-2 to TRBJ1-5; D uncertain. The CDR3 spells CASSYDHSNQPQHF. The CDR3 nucleotides read TGTGCCAGCAGCTACGATCATAGCAATCAGCCCCAGCATTTT.